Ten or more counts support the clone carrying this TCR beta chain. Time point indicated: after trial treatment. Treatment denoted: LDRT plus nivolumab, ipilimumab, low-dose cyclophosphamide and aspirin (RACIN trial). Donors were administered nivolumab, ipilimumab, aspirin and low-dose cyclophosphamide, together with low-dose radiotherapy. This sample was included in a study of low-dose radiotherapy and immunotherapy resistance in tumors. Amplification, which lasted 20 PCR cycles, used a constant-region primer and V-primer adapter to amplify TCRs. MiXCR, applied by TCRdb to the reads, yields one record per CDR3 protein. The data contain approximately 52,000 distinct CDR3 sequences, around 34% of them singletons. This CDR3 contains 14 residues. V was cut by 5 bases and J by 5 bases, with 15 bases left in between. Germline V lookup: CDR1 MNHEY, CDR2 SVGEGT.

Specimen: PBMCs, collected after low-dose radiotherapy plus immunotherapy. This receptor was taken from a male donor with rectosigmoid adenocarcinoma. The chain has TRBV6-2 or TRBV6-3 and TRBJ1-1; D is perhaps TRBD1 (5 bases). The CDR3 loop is CASSPTGGGTEAFF. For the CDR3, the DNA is TGTGCCAGCAGTCCCACGGGGGGAGGGACTGAAGCTTTCTTT.